One TCR beta chain is described in this entry. The sample originates from a study of shared clonotypes between healthy human individuals. The CDR3 totals 13 residues. Germline loops: CDR1 PRHDT, CDR2 FYEKMQ (reference sequence). The germline V and J ends were trimmed by 4 bases and 4 bases, with 11 bases remaining between them. Libraries were prepared by immunoSEQ multiplex PCR; TCRdb keeps only in-frame clonotypes and omits some of them. Found here are under 1,900,000 clones, approximately 98.5% of them singletons; the top ten hold about 0.4%. Sequenced material: naive CD4+ T cells sorted from blood. Subset specified: CD45RA+ positively selected. The V gene is TRBV13, the J gene TRBJ2-7; D ambiguous. This receptor was obtained from a man aged 30 to 45 in good health. The CDR3 loop is CASSSESQYEQYF. DNA of the CDR3: TGTGCCAGCAGCTCAGAGAGTCAGTACGAGCAGTACTTC.